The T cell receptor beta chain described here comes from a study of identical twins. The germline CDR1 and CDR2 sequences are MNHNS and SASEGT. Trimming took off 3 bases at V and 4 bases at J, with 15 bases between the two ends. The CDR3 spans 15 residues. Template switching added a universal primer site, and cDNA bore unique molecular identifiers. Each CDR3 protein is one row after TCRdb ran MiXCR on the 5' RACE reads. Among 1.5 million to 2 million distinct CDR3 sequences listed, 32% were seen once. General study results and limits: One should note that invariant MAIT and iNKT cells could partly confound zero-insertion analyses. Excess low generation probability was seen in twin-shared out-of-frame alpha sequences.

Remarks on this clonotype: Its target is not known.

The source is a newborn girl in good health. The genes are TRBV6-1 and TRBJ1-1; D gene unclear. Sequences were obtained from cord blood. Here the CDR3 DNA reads TGTGCCAGCAGTGATGGGAGGTATTTGGTCACTGAAGCTTTCTTT. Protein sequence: CASSDGRYLVTEAFF.